This T cell receptor (beta chain) was identified during a study of cytomegalovirus exposure and HLA in healthy donors. General study findings and limits: Later analysis suggested links between common viral pathogens and several top significant clusters. Other equally common chains were less clonally expanded than HLA-associated TCR beta chains, a later analysis showed. The number of N-insertions in an Asian-associated ancestry cluster was reportedly below the roughly 670-donor mean in a later analysis. The authors later linked a missense DCLRE1C variant to TCR beta V- and J-gene trimming.

In this sample, this clone turned up a few times. The target antigen is unknown. This CDR3 spans 15 amino acids. Trimming left V 2 bases short and J 1 base short, with 9 bases between. Germline assignment: CDR1 WSHSY and CDR2 SAAADI. Both 60 Vbeta primers and 13 Jbeta primers went into the PCR. Clones were sequenced by immunoSEQ multiplex PCR, and TCRdb holds only the in-frame ones, with some missing. This sample has about 120,000 clones, with 15% to 19% found just once. The receptor's source is a woman aged 18-35 years in good health and CMV-seronegative. This chain uses TRBV10-2 with TRBJ1-5; D not resolved. Material for sequencing was PBMCs. The CDR3 is CASSEPLTSNQPQHF. The CDR3 region has the DNA TGCGCCAGCAGTGAGCCACTCACCAGCAATCAGCCCCAGCATTTT.